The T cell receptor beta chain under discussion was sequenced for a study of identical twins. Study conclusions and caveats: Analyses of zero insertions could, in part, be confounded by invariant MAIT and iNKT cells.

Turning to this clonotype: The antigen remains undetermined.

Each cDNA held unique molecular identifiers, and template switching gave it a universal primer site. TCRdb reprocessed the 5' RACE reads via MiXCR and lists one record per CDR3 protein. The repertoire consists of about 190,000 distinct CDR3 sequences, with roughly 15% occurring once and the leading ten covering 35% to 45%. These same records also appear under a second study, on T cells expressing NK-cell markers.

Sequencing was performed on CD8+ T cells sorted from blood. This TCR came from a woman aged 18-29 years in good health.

The CDR3 spells CASSFEEQYF. CDR3 nucleotide sequence: TGTGCCAGCAGCTTTGAAGAGCAGTACTTC. The rearrangement links TRBV11-2 to TRBJ2-7; D gene uncertain. This CDR3 comprises 10 residues. The V end lost 3 bases, the J end lost 7 bases, and 4 bases lay between the germline ends. In germline, CDR1 is SGHAT, CDR2 FQNNGV.